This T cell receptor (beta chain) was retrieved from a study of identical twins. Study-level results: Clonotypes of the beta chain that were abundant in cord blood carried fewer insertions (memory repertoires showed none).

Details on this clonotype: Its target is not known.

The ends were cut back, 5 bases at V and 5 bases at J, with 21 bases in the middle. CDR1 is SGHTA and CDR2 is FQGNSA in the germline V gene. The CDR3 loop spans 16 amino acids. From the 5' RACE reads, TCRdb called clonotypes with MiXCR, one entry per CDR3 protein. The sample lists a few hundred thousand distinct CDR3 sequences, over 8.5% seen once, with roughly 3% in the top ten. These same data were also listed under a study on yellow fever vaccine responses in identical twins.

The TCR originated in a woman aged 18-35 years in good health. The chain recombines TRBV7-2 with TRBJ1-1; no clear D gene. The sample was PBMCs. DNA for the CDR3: TGTGCCAGCAGCCCGGGTTATGGAGGGTTGAGGACTGAAGCTTTCTTT. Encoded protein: CASSPGYGGLRTEAFF.